A single T cell receptor beta chain is shown here with its context. This sample stems from a study of blood T cell repertoires in COVID-19. Study-level background: PBMCs, B-cell-depleted T cells, or T cells provided the cDNA or gDNA that made up the material.

The method was immunoSEQ multiplex PCR; TCRdb's version includes in-frame clones alone and lacks a portion of them. The sample includes around 81,000 clones, around nine tenths seen only once; the top ten take less than 2.5%. Germline CDR1 reads SNHLY; CDR2 reads FYNNEI. The junction had 8 bases not matched to a gene; V was cut back by 8 bases and J by 4 bases. The CDR3 sequence is 14 residues long. The TCR comes from an older woman with acute or convalescent COVID-19. Sequencing was carried out using peripheral blood. This rearrangement joins TRBV2 to TRBJ2-5, with TRBD1 identical over 9 bases. CDR3: CASSWTGARETQYF. The CDR3 DNA is TGTGCCAGCTCATGGACAGGGGCGCGAGAGACCCAGTACTTC.